This T cell receptor (beta chain) was sequenced in a study of shared clonotypes between healthy human individuals. Trimming took 0 bases from V and 5 from J, leaving 12 bases between them. Germline CDR1 reads SGDLS; CDR2 reads YYNGEE. The CDR3 sequence is 14 residues long. Regarding this clone: The antigen remains undetermined.

Study processing details: Filtering differed since immunoSEQ provided only junctions, with no quality scores. Repertoires were generated with immunoSEQ multiplex PCR, while TCRdb's copy carries only in-frame clones and drops some. That table is the source of V, J and clone size, and D and trimming were worked out from the DNA. The sample shows about 580,000 clones, roughly 98% of them seen only once. The study, taken as a whole, reports: Clonotypes shared by all four donors outscored non-shared clonotypes in generation probability.

As defined, naive CD8 cells were CD45RO-negative and positively selected for CCR7, with terminally differentiated effector memory CD45RA+ cells excluded. V usage is TRBV9 and J usage is TRBJ2-7, with TRBD2 as a possible D gene (5 bases). The sequence was collected from a man between 25 and 39 years old in good health. Sequencing was done on a sample of naive CD8+ T cells sorted from blood. The CDR3 bases are TGTGCCAGCAGCGTAGGAGGGTGGACCCACGAGCAGTACTTC. Residues: CASSVGGWTHEQYF.